Each of the 9 T cell receptor beta chains below was sequenced from the same sample in a study of blood T cell repertoires in COVID-19. TCRdb keeps only in-frame clones here, not all; method: immunoSEQ multiplex PCR. The sample has approximately 98,000 clones; about 85% are singletons. Input material: peripheral blood. The origin of the receptors is a woman in her sixties or seventies with acute or convalescent COVID-19.

The V gene is TRBV12-5, the J gene TRBJ1-1; D might be TRBD1 (5 bases). This CDR3 region has 14 residues. Germline V gene lookup returns CDR1 LGHNT and CDR2 FRNRAP. V was clipped by 2 bases and J by 1 base, with 8 bases between them. CDR3 protein: CASGLITGNTEAFF. The CDR3 coding sequence is TGTGCTAGTGGTTTGATAACAGGGAACACTGAAGCTTTCTTT.

This clone was seen a single time. This chain connects TRBV5-6 to TRBJ1-2; D may be TRBD1 (6 bases). This CDR3 has 14 amino acids. The V end lost 1 base, the J end lost 2 bases, and 9 bases lay between the germline ends. CDR1 is SGHDT, CDR2 YYEEEE, per germline. In nucleotides, the CDR3 is TGTGCCAGCAGCTTGATCCAGGGGAACTATGGCTACACCTTC. Protein sequence: CASSLIQGNYGYTF.

V gene TRBV4-3 combines with J gene TRBJ1-2, with TRBD1 identical over 7 bases. CDR3 length equals 15 residues. V shed 5 bases, J shed 4 bases, and the junction held 10 bases outside the gene matches. CDR1 LGHNA and CDR2 YSLEER come from the germline V gene. CDR3 DNA: TGCGCCAGCAGCACCTCCCGCGGGACAGTCTATGGCTACACCTTC. The encoded protein is CASSTSRGTVYGYTF.

The rearrangement uses TRBV5-6 and TRBJ2-7; TRBD2 agrees at 11 bases. This CDR3 comprises 15 residues. V dropped 2 bases and J dropped 2; count of bases not matched to a gene: 3. From germline, CDR1 is SGHDT and CDR2 YYEEEE. CDR3 sequence: CASSLIAGGPYEQYF. The CDR3 DNA reads TGTGCCAGCAGCTTAATAGCGGGAGGGCCCTACGAGCAGTACTTC.

The chain uses TRBV27 and TRBJ2-7; the match to TRBD1 covers 7 bases. Per the germline V gene, CDR1 is MNHEY and CDR2 is SMNVEV (reference sequence). The CDR3 extends over 14 amino acids. Losses at the gene ends were 4 bases for V and 0 bases for J; bases not matched to a gene: 3. CDR3 residues: CASSSDRFSYEQYV. The CDR3 DNA sequence: TGTGCCAGCAGTTCGGACAGGTTCTCCTACGAGCAGTACGTC.

This chain joins TRBV5-5 and TRBJ1-6, with no clear D. V lost 2 bases to trimming and J lost 7 bases, with 13 bases between them. Looked up from germline, CDR1 is SGHKS and CDR2 is YYEKEE (reference sequence). The CDR3 extends over 15 amino acids. For the CDR3, the DNA is TGTGCCAGCAGCTTACGTGGCGGGATGAATTCACCCCTCCACTTT. It encodes CASSLRGGMNSPLHF.

J is TRBJ1-6 and V is TRBV5-6, with 8 bases lining up with TRBD1. The CDR3 totals 16 residues. The ends lost 4 bases at V and 3 bases at J; junction bases unmatched: 6. CDR1 is SGHDT, CDR2 YYEEEE, per germline. The CDR3 here is CASSTRTGNYNSPLHF. The DNA for the CDR3 is TGTGCCAGCAGCACAAGGACAGGGAACTATAATTCACCCCTCCACTTT.

V usage is TRBV20-1 and J usage is TRBJ2-3; D is possibly TRBD2 (6 bases). V lost 3 bases and J lost 1, with 11 bases in between. CDR1 DFQATT and CDR2 SNEGSKA come from the germline V gene (reference sequence). CDR3 length: 14 residues. The CDR3 sequence is CSASAGSRTDTQYF. CDR3 nucleotide sequence: TGCAGTGCTAGTGCGGGATCTCGCACAGATACGCAGTATTTT.

The V call is TRBV7-3, the J call TRBJ2-3; 7 bases agree with TRBD1. Germline V gene sequence: CDR1 SGHTA, CDR2 FQGTGA. The CDR3 totals 14 residues. J gave up 2 bases and V 5 bases, and 4 bases lay outside the gene matches. The CDR3 DNA follows: TGTGCCAGCAGCACGGGACAGCTCACAGATACGCAGTATTTT. The encoded protein is CASSTGQLTDTQYF.